This entry lists 8 T cell receptor beta chains sequenced from one sample in a study of cytomegalovirus exposure and HLA in healthy donors. The PCR made use of 60 Vbeta and 13 Jbeta primers. Profiling relied on immunoSEQ multiplex PCR, and the TCRdb table lists in-frame clones only, not all of them. The sample shows some 120,000 clones, 80% to 90% of them seen only once. The specimen sequenced was PBMCs. The receptors were sampled from a woman in her late teens or twenties in good health and CMV-seropositive.

V is TRBV7-9 and J is TRBJ1-5, with unresolved D. The CDR3 loop spans 16 amino acids. CDR1 and CDR2 from the germline V gene are SEHNR and FQNEAQ (reference sequence). V lost 1 base and J lost 7, with 17 bases in between. CDR3 loop: CASSLVGRGKSQPQHF. CDR3 nucleotides: TGTGCCAGCAGCTTAGTTGGGCGGGGTAAGAGCCAGCCCCAGCATTTT.

The rearrangement links TRBV19 to TRBJ2-7, with 7 bases lining up with TRBD1. Germline V gene data show CDR1 as LNHDA and CDR2 as SQIVND (reference sequence). Losses at the gene ends were 1 base for V and 5 bases for J; bases not matched to a gene: 2. The CDR3 is 13 residues long. The chain's CDR3 is CASSIATGNEQYF. The DNA of the CDR3 is TGTGCCAGTAGTATAGCGACAGGGAACGAGCAGTACTTC.

The chain couples TRBV6-5 to TRBJ2-2; D not certain. This CDR3 has 15 residues. V was shortened by 7 bases and J by 5 bases, with 17 bases between the two germline ends. Germline V gene data show CDR1 as MNHEY and CDR2 as SVGAGI. CDR3 sequence reads: CASTFYSVRTGELFF. As DNA, the CDR3 is TGTGCCAGCACCTTTTATTCTGTCAGGACCGGGGAGCTGTTTTTT.

V is TRBV5-4 and J is TRBJ1-6, with D possibly TRBD1 on 5 matching bases. Trimming took off 4 bases at V and 0 bases at J, with 14 bases between the two ends. The CDR3 runs 17 residues. Germline assignment: CDR1 SGHNT and CDR2 YYREEE (reference sequence). For the CDR3, the DNA is TGTGCCAGCAGCGGTGACAGCTTTAGCTCCTATAATTCACCCCTCCACTTT. Its translation: CASSGDSFSSYNSPLHF.

The count of this clone is one. The J gene is TRBJ1-5, the V gene TRBV13; D is possibly TRBD1 (6 bases). Trimming pared 0 bases from V and 1 base from J, leaving 10 bases between. Per the germline V gene, CDR1 is PRHDT and CDR2 is FYEKMQ (reference sequence). The CDR3 consists of 16 residues. CDR3 sequence: CASSLGGRGSNQPQHF. For the CDR3, the DNA is TGTGCCAGCAGCTTAGGCGGCAGGGGAAGCAATCAGCCCCAGCATTTT.

V usage is TRBV4-2 and J usage is TRBJ2-7, with TRBD1 matching over 11 bases. The CDR3 is 16 amino acids. V trimming: 3 bases; J trimming: 1 base; junction bases outside the gene matches: 5. The germline V gene has CDR1 LGHNA and CDR2 YNFKEQ. The CDR3 DNA reads TGTGCCAGCAGCCACCAGGGACAGGGGGAATCCTACGAGCAGTACTTC. This encodes CASSHQGQGESYEQYF.

V is TRBV9 and J is TRBJ2-7, with a tentative D call TRBD1 (6 bases). Trimming shortened V by 3 bases and J by 4 bases, and 11 bases separated the two germline ends. Per the germline V gene, CDR1 is SGDLS and CDR2 is YYNGEE. The CDR3 covers 13 residues. The CDR3 reads CASSGTDPYEQYF. CDR3 nucleotide sequence: TGTGCCAGCAGCGGGACAGATCCTTACGAGCAGTACTTC.

V is TRBV25-1 and J is TRBJ1-6; D perhaps matches TRBD1 (6 bases). V gave up 1 base and J gave up 3 bases, with 10 bases separating them. Germline CDR1 reads MGHDK; CDR2 reads SYGVNS. This CDR3 contains 16 residues. In nucleotides, the CDR3 is TGTGCCAGCAGTGAATTCAGGGGCTTCTATAATTCACCCCTCCACTTT. This sequence encodes CASSEFRGFYNSPLHF. The variable domain in full, completed from reference TRBV25-1 and TRBJ1-6, reads EADIYQTPRYLVIGTGKKITLECSQTMGHDKMYWYQQDPGMELHLIHYSYGVNSTEKGDLSSESTVSRIRTEHFPLTLESARPSHTSQYLCASSEFRGFYNSPLHFGNGTRLTVT.